These 20 T cell receptor beta chains came from one sample sequenced in a study of Graves' ophthalmopathy and Graves' hyperthyroidism. Using RNA transcripts, the TCR beta CDR3 regions were amplified. First-round RT-PCR employed HTBI primers, with a second-round multiplex PCR after it. TCRdb processed the multiplex PCR reads anew with MiXCR; each CDR3 protein has one entry. The sample carries 350,000 or so distinct CDR3 sequences, about 17% recorded once. The specimen sequenced was peripheral blood. The receptors shown here come from an adult man with Graves' ophthalmopathy.

This clonotype was seen many times. V usage is TRBV7-2 and J usage is TRBJ2-5; 14 nucleotides align to TRBD2. Unmatched junction bases numbered 2, after V lost 4 bases and J lost 1 base. The V gene's germline CDR1 is SGHTA and CDR2 FQGNSA. The CDR3 loop spans 16 amino acids. The CDR3 here is CASSSGLAGVQETQYF. CDR3 DNA sequence: TGTGCCAGCAGCTCGGGACTAGCGGGGGTCCAAGAGACCCAGTACTTC. Based on the CDR3 plus reference TRBV7-2 and TRBJ2-5, the full variable domain is GAGVSQSPSNKVTEKGKDVELRCDPISGHTALYWYRQSLGQGLEFLIYFQGNSAPDKSGLPSDRFSAERTGGSVSTLTIQRTQQEDSAVYLCASSSGLAGVQETQYFGPGTRLLVL.

This clonotype was counted ten times or more. The CDR3: CASSYGGLETQYF. The CDR3 DNA is TGTGCCAGCAGTTACGGAGGTTTAGAGACCCAGTACTTC. The chain is built from TRBV6-5 and TRBJ2-5, with D tentatively TRBD2 (5 bases). The CDR3 has 13 amino acids. Germline loops: CDR1 MNHEY, CDR2 SVGAGI. Trimming took 2 bases from V and 4 from J, leaving 8 bases between them.

This clonotype was detected many times. The chain uses TRBV6-1 and TRBJ1-2; D gene unclear. CDR1 and CDR2 (germline): MNHNS, SASEGT. V was trimmed by 3 bases and J by 4 bases, leaving 6 bases between them. The CDR3 consists of 12 residues. This CDR3 is CASSDIGYGYTF. The DNA of the CDR3 is TGTGCCAGCAGTGACATAGGCTATGGCTACACCTTC.

This clonotype appeared many times. This sequence joins TRBV6-1 and TRBJ1-5; D is undetermined. V shed 8 bases and J shed 1 base, with 9 bases lying between them. The CDR3 contains 13 residues. Per the germline V gene, CDR1 is MNHNS and CDR2 is SASEGT. CDR3 coding DNA: TGTGCCAGCTCCTCTCTAAGCAATCAGCCCCAGCATTTT. Its protein is CASSSLSNQPQHF.

A remark on this clonotype: A read error is possible here, since a much larger clone lies one base away. The gene calls are TRBV14 and TRBJ1-1, with D perhaps TRBD1 (5 bases). The CDR3 is made up of 16 amino acids. V gave up 10 bases and J gave up 5 bases, with 26 bases separating them. Germline V gene data show CDR1 as SGHDN and CDR2 as FVKESK. The chain's CDR3 is CAISPRWWSGMTEAFF. The CDR3 bases are TGTGCCATCAGTCCGAGGTGGTGGTCAGGGATGACTGAAGCTTTCTTT.

Note on this clonotype: This clone may be a read error of a much larger clone one base away. The gene calls are TRBV7-2 and TRBJ2-2, with D perhaps TRBD2 (6 bases). The CDR3 runs 15 residues. Germline lookup yields CDR1 SGHTA and CDR2 FQGNSA. The CDR3 is CASSSGGLYTGELSF. The CDR3 region has the DNA TGTGCCAGCAGTTCTGGGGGACTGTACACCGGGGAGCTGTCTTTT.

In its sample, this clonotype was seen many times. J is TRBJ2-5 and V is TRBV30; 8 positions agree with TRBD1. From germline, CDR1 is GTSNPN and CDR2 SVGIG (reference sequence). The CDR3 loop spans 16 amino acids. With 1 base clipped from V and 2 bases from J, the junction kept 9 bases outside the gene matches. CDR3 sequence reads: CAWSGARDRWQETQYF. In nucleotides, the CDR3 is TGTGCCTGGAGTGGGGCCCGGGACAGGTGGCAAGAGACCCAGTACTTC.

As to this clonotype: An end of the junction does not agree with germline; a read error may underlie this. The chain uses TRBV7-8 and TRBJ2-2; D tentatively reads TRBD1 or TRBD2 (5 bases each). Germline assignment: CDR1 SGHVS and CDR2 FQNEAQ. This CDR3 has 16 residues. The CDR3 DNA reads as TGTGCCAGCAGCTTAGCGGGGGACCTAAACACCGGGGAGCTGTATTTT. Encoded protein: CASSLAGDLNTGELYF.

This clonotype occurred many times. V gene TRBV28 combines with J gene TRBJ1-2; the D is unclear. The CDR3 is 12 residues long. The ends were cut back, 11 bases at V and 5 bases at J, with 15 bases in the middle. The germline V gene encodes CDR1 MDHEN and CDR2 SYDVKM. CDR3 in amino acids: CALQAAGYGYTF. CDR3 nucleotide sequence: TGTGCCCTCCAAGCAGCGGGGTATGGCTACACCTTC.

At least ten counts were recorded for this clonotype. The chain employs TRBV10-3 and TRBJ1-5; TRBD1 aligns across 8 bases. Germline-derived CDR1 and CDR2 are ENHRY and SYGVKD. V shed 10 bases and J 6 bases; nucleotides not matched to a gene: 14. CDR3 length: 15 amino acids. The DNA of the CDR3 is TGTGCCAACAGCGCGGGACAGGCCCCGGGTCAGCCCCAGCATTTT. Protein: CANSAGQAPGQPQHF.

This clonotype was seen ten or more times. This sequence may be a read error, since a much larger clone differs from it by one base. This chain joins TRBV20-1 and TRBJ2-7; unclear D gene. The germline V gene encodes CDR1 DFQATT and CDR2 SNEGSKA (reference sequence). This CDR3 region has 11 residues. The CDR3 nucleotides read TGCAGTGCTAGAGGCGGCTACGTGCAGTACTTC. Its protein product is CSARGGYVQYF.

Many counts were recorded for this clonotype. The rearrangement links TRBV7-3 to TRBJ2-2, with D possibly TRBD1 on 7 matching bases. CDR1 and CDR2 (germline): SGHTA, FQGTGA. The CDR3 consists of 15 residues. Trimming pared 5 bases from V and 8 bases from J, leaving 18 bases between. As DNA, the CDR3 is TGTGCCAGCAGCGACTCGACAGGGAGGCGGGGGGAGCTGTTTTTT. As protein: CASSDSTGRRGELFF.

In its sample, this clonotype was seen many times. The CDR3 DNA reads as TGTGCCACCCAGGGGTCCCTCCCGGAGACCCAGTACTTC. Translation: CATQGSLPETQYF. The chain has TRBV6-1 and TRBJ2-5; possibly TRBD1 for D (6 bases). Germline CDR1 reads MNHNS; CDR2 reads SASEGT. This CDR3 is 13 amino acids long. Trimming cost V 10 bases and J 5 bases, with 17 bases left between them.

This sequence joins TRBV4-2 and TRBJ2-7, with D unresolved. Germline V CDR1 and CDR2: LGHNA, YNFKEQ. This CDR3 has 16 amino acids. Trimming took off 0 bases at V and 6 bases at J, with 18 bases between the two ends. The CDR3 here is CASSQDDFQESSEQYF. The CDR3 DNA is TGTGCCAGCAGCCAAGATGATTTCCAGGAAAGTAGCGAGCAGTACTTC.

Many counts were recorded for this clonotype. The chain is built from TRBV5-1 and TRBJ2-1; D is ambiguous. The CDR3 loop spans 15 amino acids. Trimming shortened V by 0 bases and J by 4 bases, and 11 bases separated the two germline ends. Germline CDR1 is SGHRS and CDR2 is YFSETQ. The CDR3 DNA is TGCGCCAGCAGCTTGGGTATGGGTTCATACAATGAGCAGTTCTTC. Translation: CASSLGMGSYNEQFF. Full variable domain (missing parts from reference TRBV5-1 and TRBJ2-1): KAGVTQTPRYLIKTRGQQVTLSCSPISGHRSVSWYQQTPGQGLQFLFEYFSETQRNKGNFPGRFSGRQFSNSRSEMNVSTLELGDSALYLCASSLGMGSYNEQFFGPGTRLTVL.

Comments on this clonotype: A much larger clonotype is one base distant, so this may be a read error. J is TRBJ2-5 and V is TRBV5-1; D may be TRBD2 (5 bases). The CDR3 runs 15 residues. Germline V lookup: CDR1 SGHRS, CDR2 YFSETQ. The CDR3 region is CAGSSASSPGETQYF. CDR3 bases: TGCGCCGGCAGCTCGGCCAGTTCACCGGGGGAGACCCAGTACTTC.

V usage is TRBV15 and J usage is TRBJ2-5; 12 nucleotides agree with TRBD2. Germline V gene lookup returns CDR1 LNHNV and CDR2 YYDKDF (reference sequence). Trimming removed 5 bases from V and 6 bases from J; junction bases left unmatched: 4. The CDR3 runs 14 residues. The CDR3 loop is CATSLAGGPQTQYF. DNA for the CDR3: TGTGCCACCAGCCTAGCGGGAGGGCCCCAGACCCAGTACTTC.

This clonotype occurred many times. The chain has TRBV5-1 and TRBJ1-1; D is uncertain. This CDR3 spans 14 amino acids. The V gene lost 1 base and the J gene lost 4 bases, with 11 bases spanning the gap. Germline V gene lookup returns CDR1 SGHRS and CDR2 YFSETQ. The CDR3, as DNA: TGCGCCAGCAGCTTGTGGCAGGATGGCACTGAAGCTTTCTTT. Its protein product is CASSLWQDGTEAFF. Variable domain in full (rest from reference TRBV5-1 and TRBJ1-1): KAGVTQTPRYLIKTRGQQVTLSCSPISGHRSVSWYQQTPGQGLQFLFEYFSETQRNKGNFPGRFSGRQFSNSRSEMNVSTLELGDSALYLCASSLWQDGTEAFFGQGTRLTVV.

The table lists this clonotype with many counts. The chain recombines TRBV6-2 or TRBV6-3 with TRBJ2-7; the D gene could be TRBD1 or TRBD2 (5 bases each). The V gene's germline CDR1 is MNHEY and CDR2 SVGEGT. Trimming removed 5 bases from V and 5 bases from J, with 13 bases in between. The CDR3 contains 13 residues. The CDR3 nucleotides are TGTGCCAGCAGTCCTCTCGGGGCCAACGAGCAGTACTTC. Amino acid sequence: CASSPLGANEQYF.

The sample holds many counts of this clonotype. Since a much larger clone is just one base distant, this may be a read error. The rearrangement joins TRBV5-1 to TRBJ1-6; 8 bases line up with TRBD1. This CDR3 spans 15 amino acids. J lost 7 bases, V lost 6 bases, and 9 bases had no gene match. Germline values: CDR1 SGHRS, CDR2 YFSETQ. The CDR3 here is CASTGQGGGNSPLHF. The CDR3 DNA sequence: TGCGCCAGCACCGGACAGGGAGGGGGAAATTCACCCCTCCACTTT. Full variable domain (remainder filled in from reference TRBV5-1 and TRBJ1-6): KAGVTQTPRYLIKTRGQQVTLSCSPISGHRSVSWYQQTPGQGLQFLFEYFSETQRNKGNFPGRFSGRQFSNSRSEMNVSTLELGDSALYLCASTGQGGGNSPLHFGNGTRLTVT.